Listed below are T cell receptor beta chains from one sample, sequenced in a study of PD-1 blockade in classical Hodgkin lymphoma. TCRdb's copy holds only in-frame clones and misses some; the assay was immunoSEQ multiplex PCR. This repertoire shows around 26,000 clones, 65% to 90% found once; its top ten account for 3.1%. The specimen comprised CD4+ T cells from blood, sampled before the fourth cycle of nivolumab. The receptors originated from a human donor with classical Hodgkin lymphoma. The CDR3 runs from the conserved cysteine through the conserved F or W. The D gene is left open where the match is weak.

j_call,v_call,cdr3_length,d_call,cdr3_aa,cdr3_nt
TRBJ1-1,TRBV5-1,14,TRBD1,CASVRDSRNTEAFF,TGCGCCAGCGTCAGGGACAGCCGGAACACTGAAGCTTTCTTT
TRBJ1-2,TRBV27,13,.,CASSFQGNYGYTF,TGTGCCAGCAGTTTCCAGGGGAACTATGGCTACACCTTC
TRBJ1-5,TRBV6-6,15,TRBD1,CASRGTGGNNQPQHF,TGTGCCAGCAGGGGGACAGGGGGGAACAATCAGCCCCAGCATTTT
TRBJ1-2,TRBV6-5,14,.,CASRGDYSNYGYTF,TGTGCCAGCCGGGGGGACTACTCTAACTATGGCTACACCTTC
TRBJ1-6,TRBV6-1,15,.,CASSELGGRRSPLHF,TGTGCCAGCAGTGAATTAGGAGGTAGGCGGTCACCCCTCCACTTT
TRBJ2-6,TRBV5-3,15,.,CARRVEVSWANVLTF,TGTGCCAGAAGGGTTGAAGTCTCTTGGGCCAACGTCCTGACTTTC
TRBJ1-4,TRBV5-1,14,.,CASSFQGLNEKLFF,TGCGCCAGCAGCTTTCAGGGGTTGAATGAAAAACTGTTTTTT
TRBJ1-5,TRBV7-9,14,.,CASSFSGGNQPQHF,TGTGCCAGCAGCTTTTCGGGGGGCAATCAGCCCCAGCATTTT
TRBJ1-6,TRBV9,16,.,CASSGTDRPGDSPLHF,TGTGCCAGCAGCGGAACCGACAGACCTGGGGATTCACCCCTCCACTTT
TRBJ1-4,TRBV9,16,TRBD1,CASSVGTGATNEKLFF,TGTGCCAGCAGCGTAGGAACAGGGGCAACTAATGAAAAACTGTTTTTT